This paragraph reports one T cell receptor beta chain. Its specificity is unknown. This sample was included in a study of cytomegalovirus exposure and HLA in healthy donors. Background on the study: The roughly 120 million unique TCR beta sequences, from roughly 170 million T cells, were found by an earlier analysis. Study-wide results and limits: Upon later analysis, TCR association rates were observed to vary by HLA locus, being highest for DRB1 and lowest for HLA-C. In a later analysis, common viral pathogens appeared linked to several of the most significant clusters.

This PCR relied on a set of 60 Vbeta primers and 13 Jbeta primers. Here immunoSEQ multiplex PCR was the method, and the copy in TCRdb shows in-frame clones only, minus some. The sample holds tens of thousands of clones, approximately 80% seen once. The sequence came from a female donor in good health and CMV-seronegative. Input material: PBMCs.

CDR3 coding DNA: TGTGCCAGCAGCTTAGAGGTTGGTCGGACTAGCGTGGATACGCAGTATTTT. Translated, it gives CASSLEVGRTSVDTQYF. The V gene is TRBV7-9, the J gene TRBJ2-3, with 9 bases matching TRBD2. Germline loops: CDR1 SEHNR, CDR2 FQNEAQ (reference sequence). There are 17 residues in the CDR3. The ends lost 1 base at V and 6 bases at J; junction bases unmatched: 11.